These T cell receptor beta chains were read from a single sample in a study of naive and memory T cell subsets. TCRdb reprocessed the UMI-ligation and nested PCR reads via MiXCR and lists one record per CDR3 protein. The repertoire consists of approximately 80,000 distinct CDR3 sequences, with roughly 9.2% occurring once and the leading ten covering 1.2%. Sequencing was done on a sample of naive CD8+ T cells from blood. The receptors originated from a human donor in good health. CDR3s include the opening cysteine and the closing phenylalanine or tryptophan. The D gene is left open where the match is weak. Some rows have no size entry. The others give once, few or many, or a class for an expanded clone.

>TRBV29-1|TRBJ2-7|many|TRBD1
TGCAGCGTGGCCGAGGACAGGGCGTACGAGCAGTACTTC
CSVAEDRAYEQYF
>TRBV29-1|TRBJ2-3|many|-
TGCAGCGTTGAAGATCCCGGGATAAGAGATACGCAGTATTTT
CSVEDPGIRDTQYF
>TRBV25-1|TRBJ2-1|many|-
TGTGCCAGCGGAAGGGGGGGTGAGCAGTTCTTC
CASGRGGEQFF
>TRBV4-1|TRBJ2-3|few|-
TGCGCCAGCAGCCCAGAGGGGCGCCCAGATACGCAGTATTTT
CASSPEGRPDTQYF
>TRBV6-2/TRBV6-3|TRBJ2-1|many|TRBD2
TGTGCCAGCAGTTTGACTAGCGGGATTTGGTATGAGCAGTTCTTC
CASSLTSGIWYEQFF
>TRBV6-1|TRBJ2-7|few|TRBD2
TGTGCCAGCAGTGAAGTAGCGGGAGTCGCCTACGAGCAGTACTTC
CASSEVAGVAYEQYF
>TRBV29-1|TRBJ1-2|-|-
TGCAGCGTTGACAGCGGTTTCTATGGCTACACCTTC
CSVDSGFYGYTF
>TRBV29-1|TRBJ2-7|many|-
TGCAGCGTTCAAGGGCCAACCAACTCCTACGAGCAGTACTTC
CSVQGPTNSYEQYF
>TRBV29-1|TRBJ2-1|-|-
TGCAGCGTTGAGGACCCTACCAGCTCCTACAATGAGCAGTTCTTC
CSVEDPTSSYNEQFF
>TRBV20-1|TRBJ2-7|few|TRBD2
TGCAGTGCTAGAGATTGGGGGAGGGAGTACGAGCAGTACTTC
CSARDWGREYEQYF
>TRBV14|TRBJ2-2|many|-
TGTGCCAGCAGCCAAGGAGTAGGGACCGGGGAGCTGTTTTTT
CASSQGVGTGELFF
>TRBV27|TRBJ1-2|many|-
TGTGCCAGCAGTGCGACAGCTCCCTATGGCTACACCTTC
CASSATAPYGYTF
>TRBV28|TRBJ2-7|many|-
TGTGCCAGCAGCCTTACCCCGGACAGACACGAGCAGTACTTC
CASSLTPDRHEQYF
>TRBV20-1|TRBJ2-1|few|-
TGCAGTGCTCACTCGGGAGTCTCCTACAATGAGCAGTTCTTC
CSAHSGVSYNEQFF
>TRBV7-3|TRBJ2-5|-|TRBD1
TGTGCCAGCAGACGGGGACAGGGGGCTCTAGAGACCCAGTACTTC
CASRRGQGALETQYF
>TRBV6-2/TRBV6-3|TRBJ1-1|many|-
TGTGCCAGCAGTTTCTACGAGAGGGCTTTCTTT
CASSFYERAFF
>TRBV7-8|TRBJ1-2|many|TRBD1
TGTGCCAGCAGCCATTGGCGCCCCTCCGACAGGGAAGAGTCATCCGACCCCCTCTATGGCTACACCTTC
CASSHWRPSDREESSDPLYGYTF
>TRBV6-5|TRBJ1-1|many|TRBD1
TGTGCCAGCCGGGACAGGGGTGTCCCAAAGGCTGAAGCTTTCTTT
CASRDRGVPKAEAFF
>TRBV10-2|TRBJ2-7|-|-
TGCGCCAGCGGTTGGGAGCAGTACTTC
CASGWEQYF